The entry below describes one TCR beta chain. Some clones are missing from TCRdb's copy, which holds only in-frame ones; the method was immunoSEQ multiplex PCR. The data hold some 60,000 clones, with roughly 93% observed a single time. The data were obtained in a study of T cell changes during pregnancy in multiple sclerosis. This CDR3 comprises 16 residues. The V segment lost 2 bases and the J segment 6 bases; nucleotides outside the gene matches: 8. CDR1 is SGDLS, CDR2 YYNGEE, per germline. The material sequenced was CD4+ T cells from peripheral blood mononuclear cells, taken before pregnancy. The source is a female donor with multiple sclerosis, enrolled in a pregnancy study. The rearrangement links TRBV9 to TRBJ2-1; the match to TRBD2 covers 10 bases. The CDR3 sequence is CASSVFRAGGGNEQFF. As DNA, the CDR3 is TGTGCCAGCAGCGTTTTTAGAGCGGGAGGGGGCAATGAGCAGTTCTTC. The full variable domain, rest sourced from reference TRBV9 and TRBJ2-1, is DSGVTQTPKHLITATGQRVTLRCSPRSGDLSVYWYQQSLDQGLQFLIQYYNGEERAKGNILERFSAQQFPDLHSELNLSSLELGDSALYFCASSVFRAGGGNEQFFGPGTRLTVL.